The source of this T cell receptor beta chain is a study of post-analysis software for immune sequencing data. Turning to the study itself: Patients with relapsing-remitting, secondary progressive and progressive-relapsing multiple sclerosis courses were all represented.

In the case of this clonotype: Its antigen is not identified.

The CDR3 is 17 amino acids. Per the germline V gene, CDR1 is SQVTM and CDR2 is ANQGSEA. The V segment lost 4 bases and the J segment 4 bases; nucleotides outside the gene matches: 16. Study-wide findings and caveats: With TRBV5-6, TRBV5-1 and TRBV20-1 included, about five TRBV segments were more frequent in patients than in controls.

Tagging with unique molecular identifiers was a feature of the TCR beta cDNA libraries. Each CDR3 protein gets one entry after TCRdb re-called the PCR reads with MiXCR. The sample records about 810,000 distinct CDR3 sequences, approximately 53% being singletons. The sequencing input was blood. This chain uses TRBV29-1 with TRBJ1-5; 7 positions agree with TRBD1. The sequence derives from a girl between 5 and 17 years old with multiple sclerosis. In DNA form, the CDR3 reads TGCAGCGTTGTTATGGCGGAGGGGGCTGGCGGGAATCAGCCCCAGCATTTT. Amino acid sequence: CSVVMAEGAGGNQPQHF.